A single sample gave rise to the 4 T cell receptor beta chains below, sequenced in a study of shared clonotypes between healthy human individuals. Produced via immunoSEQ multiplex PCR; TCRdb's table is partial and in-frame only. The sample holds approximately 2,000,000 clones, 80% to 95% seen once. Source material: naive CD4+ T cells from PBMCs. Subset noted: CD45RA+ positively selected. The receptor source for this set is a man younger than 35 in good health. Some clones in this sample may be carry-over from other donors' samples.

The chain joins TRBV5-1 to TRBJ2-5; possibly TRBD1 or TRBD2 for D (5 bases each). This CDR3 has 13 amino acids. CDR1 SGHRS and CDR2 YFSETQ come from the germline V gene. Trimming took 3 bases from V and 5 from J, leaving 11 bases between them. The CDR3 here is CASSSKGEETQYF. The CDR3 DNA is TGCGCCAGCAGCTCCAAAGGGGAGGAGACCCAGTACTTC.

This chain connects TRBV30 to TRBJ1-3; D uncertain. The CDR3 has 15 amino acids. The ends were cut back, 0 bases at V and 2 bases at J, with 11 bases in the middle. The germline CDR1 and CDR2 sequences are GTSNPN and SVGIG (reference sequence). CDR3 DNA: TGTGCCTGGAGTGTACAGTCAGGCCCTGGAAACACCATATATTTT. It encodes CAWSVQSGPGNTIYF.

CDR3 sequence: CASSQALRGRPETQYF. CDR3 in DNA: TGTGCCAGCAGCCAAGCGCTCCGCGGGAGGCCGGAGACCCAGTACTTC. The rearrangement joins TRBV4-2 to TRBJ2-5; 8 bases fit TRBD2. The junction had 9 bases not matched to a gene; V was cut back by 1 base and J by 5 bases. Germline lookup yields CDR1 LGHNA and CDR2 YNFKEQ. This CDR3 is built from 16 residues.

The chain recombines TRBV19 with TRBJ1-2, with 7 bases that match TRBD1. The V and J ends lost 5 bases and 3 bases, in that order; junction bases with no gene match: 6. CDR1 and CDR2 from the germline V gene are LNHDA and SQIVND (reference sequence). The CDR3 sequence is 14 residues long. The CDR3 DNA reads TGTGCCAGTAGTCGCGACAGGGCCCACTATGGCTACACCTTC. It is translated as CASSRDRAHYGYTF.